A selection of T cell receptor beta chains follows, all from one sample in a study of vaccination and CD4 T cells after COVID-19. What these receptors recognize is not known. TCRdb passed the PCR reads through MiXCR, listing each CDR3 protein once. The sample shows roughly 12,000 distinct CDR3 sequences, less than 60% of them seen only once. Sequencing was done on a sample of CD4+ T cells from blood, cultured in vitro. The receptors shown here come from a human donor who had recovered from COVID-19. The CDR3 runs from the conserved cysteine through the conserved F or W. Fields, in order: J gene, D gene, V gene, clone size, CDR3 protein, CDR3 DNA. A D gene is named only where the DNA matches it firmly. The size entry is marked missing in some rows and otherwise reads once, few, many or a size class.

>TRBJ2-7|NA|TRBV27|NA
CASSFGGFGRTYEQYF
TGTGCCAGCAGTTTCGGGGGTTTCGGCAGAACCTACGAGCAGTACTTC
>TRBJ2-5|NA|TRBV7-9|NA
CASSLRGVRGSETQYF
TGTGCCAGCAGCCTAAGGGGTGTGAGGGGATCAGAGACCCAGTACTTC
>TRBJ1-5|NA|TRBV20-1|NA
CSANKDSGNSNQPQHF
TGCAGTGCTAACAAAGACAGTGGAAATAGCAATCAGCCCCAGCATTTT
>TRBJ2-3|NA|TRBV27|NA
CASSLSIRGSSTDTQYF
TGTGCCAGCAGTTTATCGATACGTGGGTCTAGCACAGATACGCAGTATTTT
>TRBJ2-5|NA|TRBV10-3|NA
CAISESHRQETQYF
TGTGCCATCAGTGAGTCTCACAGACAAGAGACCCAGTACTTC
>TRBJ2-2|TRBD2|TRBV28|few
CASSLWSLAGGPGELFF
TGTGCCAGCAGTTTATGGTCTCTAGCGGGAGGCCCCGGGGAGCTGTTTTTT
>TRBJ2-7|NA|TRBV29-1|once
CSVGGMTAVSYEQYF
TGCAGCGTTGGTGGTATGACAGCCGTCTCCTACGAGCAGTACTTC
>TRBJ2-3|NA|TRBV20-1|NA
CSARVGSTDTQYF
TGCAGTGCTAGAGTGGGCAGCACAGATACGCAGTATTTT
>TRBJ2-6|NA|TRBV30|NA
CAWTAGRVSVGANVLTF
TGTGCCTGGACGGCTGGCAGGGTGTCGGTGGGGGCCAACGTCCTGACTTTC
>TRBJ1-2|NA|TRBV7-2|few
CASSLPGSNYGYTF
TGTGCCAGCAGCTTGCCCGGGAGTAACTATGGCTACACCTTC
>TRBJ2-2|TRBD2|TRBV10-2|few
CASSESDSGSTGELFF
TGCGCCAGCAGTGAGTCGGATAGCGGGAGTACCGGGGAGCTGTTTTTT
>TRBJ1-4|NA|TRBV6-5|NA
CASSSPGTTNEKLFF
TGTGCCAGCAGTTCCCCGGGGACAACTAATGAAAAACTGTTTTTT
>TRBJ1-2|NA|TRBV2|few
CASRLGTLYGYTF
TGTGCCAGCAGGCTCGGGACACTCTATGGCTACACCTTC
>TRBJ1-5|NA|TRBV6-1|few
CASSGGGGLHNQPQHF
TGTGCCAGCAGTGGGGGCGGAGGGTTACACAATCAGCCCCAGCATTTT
>TRBJ2-7|NA|TRBV2|NA
CATPPRGRDYEQYF
TGTGCCACCCCCCCCCGCGGCAGGGATTACGAGCAGTACTTC
>TRBJ2-5|NA|TRBV16|few
CASSQGKDKETQYF
TGTGCCAGCAGCCAAGGGAAGGATAAAGAGACCCAGTACTTC
>TRBJ2-3|TRBD2|TRBV7-9|once
CASSLSLAGETQYF
TGTGCCAGCAGCTTAAGTCTAGCGGGAGAGACGCAGTATTTT
>TRBJ2-1|NA|TRBV27|once
CASSLRIGEQFF
TGTGCCAGCAGTTTGAGGATTGGTGAGCAGTTCTTC
>TRBJ2-5|NA|TRBV24-1|NA
CATSDTGSSETQYF
TGTGCCACCAGTGATACGGGTAGCTCAGAGACCCAGTACTTC
>TRBJ1-3|NA|TRBV4-1|NA
CASSQDRWGQAGNTIYF
TGCGCCAGCAGCCAAGATCGGTGGGGTCAGGCAGGAAACACCATATATTTT
>TRBJ2-5|NA|TRBV7-9|NA
CASSPTSGDARVETQYF
TGTGCCAGCAGCCCAACGTCGGGGGACGCTCGAGTAGAGACCCAGTACTTC
>TRBJ2-2|TRBD1|TRBV6-1|once
CASRGQGMTGELFF
TGTGCCAGCAGAGGACAGGGGATGACCGGGGAGCTGTTTTTT
>TRBJ2-1|TRBD2|TRBV5-4|NA
CASSLNRLAGLNEQFF
TGTGCCAGCAGCCTCAATAGACTAGCGGGACTCAATGAGCAGTTCTTC
>TRBJ1-2|TRBD1|TRBV20-1|few
CSAWDRRNYGYTF
TGCAGTGCCTGGGACAGGCGTAACTATGGCTACACCTTC
>TRBJ2-3|NA|TRBV19|few
CASSRNTDTQYF
TGTGCCAGTAGCAGGAACACAGATACGCAGTATTTT
>TRBJ1-1|NA|TRBV7-9|NA
CASSVNTEAFF
TGTGCCAGCTCTGTGAACACTGAAGCTTTCTTT
>TRBJ2-2|NA|TRBV10-1|few
CASSVGGGTGELFF
TGCGCCAGCAGTGTGGGGGGTGGAACCGGGGAGCTGTTTTTT
>TRBJ2-3|NA|TRBV21-1|few
CASSFHWGTADTWDTQYF
TGTGCCAGCAGCTTTCATTGGGGTACAGCGGACACTTGGGATACGCAGTATTTT
>TRBJ1-2|NA|TRBV6-1|NA
CASSEVGASVGYTF
TGTGCCAGCAGTGAAGTCGGTGCATCCGTTGGCTACACCTTC
>TRBJ2-3|TRBD2|TRBV20-1|few
CSAQREIPDTQYF
TGCAGTGCTCAGCGGGAGATTCCGGATACGCAGTATTTT
>TRBJ1-1|NA|TRBV25-1|NA
CASSDPNTEAFF
TGTGCCAGCAGTGATCCAAACACTGAAGCTTTCTTT
>TRBJ2-7|NA|TRBV2|NA
CASGQSSYEQYF
TGTGCCAGCGGGCAGAGCTCCTACGAGCAGTACTTC
>TRBJ1-5|NA|TRBV10-3|NA
CAIRQGSNQPQHF
TGTGCCATCAGACAGGGTAGCAATCAGCCCCAGCATTTT
>TRBJ2-5|NA|TRBV12-3/TRBV12-4|few
CASSARGSGDETQYF
TGTGCCAGCAGTGCCAGGGGATCGGGGGATGAGACCCAGTACTTC
>TRBJ2-7|NA|TRBV6-1|NA
CASSERGHRDF
TGTGCCAGCAGTGAAAGAGGACACCGGGACTTC
>TRBJ1-5|TRBD1|TRBV28|NA
CASRKTGDQPQHF
TGTGCCAGCAGAAAGACAGGGGATCAGCCCCAGCATTTT
>TRBJ2-7|NA|TRBV20-1|NA
CSARKGALDEQYF
TGCAGTGCTAGGAAAGGGGCTCTGGACGAGCAGTACTTC
>TRBJ2-7|TRBD2|TRBV20-1|NA
CSARRPSGSYEQYF
TGCAGTGCTAGAAGGCCTAGCGGGAGCTACGAGCAGTACTTC
>TRBJ2-7|NA|TRBV20-1|NA
CSALVWQGQYF
TGCAGTGCCCTAGTTTGGCAGGGGCAGTACTTC
>TRBJ2-5|NA|TRBV7-9|few
CASSLWHQGYETQYF
TGTGCCAGCAGCTTATGGCACCAGGGTTACGAGACCCAGTACTTC